A selection of T cell receptor beta chains follows, all from one sample in a study of CD8 T cells in ankylosing spondylitis. TCRdb reprocessed the 5' RACE reads via MiXCR and lists one record per CDR3 protein. The table lists 40,000 or so distinct CDR3 sequences, approximately 2.6% of them singletons. Material for sequencing was blood, either unsorted or a sorted T cell fraction (not recorded which). Receptor source: a male donor with ankylosing spondylitis or in good health (not recorded which). CDR3s include the opening cysteine and the closing phenylalanine or tryptophan. Expanded clones are given a class, and other clones once, few, many or no size at all.

V gene	clone size	J gene	CDR3 protein
TRBV9	many	TRBJ2-7	CASSVAAGGPSYEQYF
TRBV9	many	TRBJ1-1	CASSVDPTVEAFF
TRBV9	many	TRBJ1-1	CASSVDAGQGILGTEAFF
TRBV9	many	TRBJ2-5	CASSVGAGGSGETQYF
TRBV9	many	TRBJ1-2	CASSAGPERSYGYTF
TRBV9	many	TRBJ2-5	CASSRTPKETQYF
TRBV9	many	TRBJ2-1	CASSVAGAGESSYNEQFF
TRBV9	many	TRBJ2-3	CASSVKSGTDTQYF
TRBV9	-	TRBJ2-7	CASNAGWTSSDEQHF
TRBV9	many	TRBJ2-7	CASSPRQGHEQYF
TRBV9	many	TRBJ2-4	CASSVGAGGRGNIQYF
TRBV9	many	TRBJ2-1	CASSVARGGGPRNEQFF
TRBV9	many	TRBJ2-5	CASSVGVAGGSETQYF
TRBV9	many	TRBJ2-1	CASSPSGTDEQFF